Below, one TCR beta chain is given with its context. What it binds is unknown. The PCR made use of 60 Vbeta and 13 Jbeta primers. Assay: immunoSEQ multiplex PCR; the TCRdb copy retains only in-frame clones and omits some. The data contain 60,000 to 75,000 clones, 74% of them singletons. Germline V gene sequence: CDR1 SEHNR, CDR2 FQNEAQ (reference sequence). V lost 5 bases and J lost 3, with 13 bases in between. This CDR3 comprises 15 residues. The data were obtained in a study of cytomegalovirus exposure and HLA in healthy donors. Overall study context: Most genotyped donors, around four fifths of more than 300, had Caucasian-associated genetic ancestry.

Findings and caveats of the study: The authors assumed roughly uniform sequencing depth across donors for presence/absence analyses.

V gene TRBV7-9 combines with J gene TRBJ1-4; D possibly corresponds to TRBD1 (5 bases). This sequence was found in a woman in her fifties or sixties in good health and CMV-seropositive. Sequencing input: PBMCs. The CDR3 here is CASSRGLGANEKLFF. As DNA, the CDR3 is TGTGCCAGCAGCAGGGGACTTGGGGCTAATGAAAAACTGTTTTTT.